The 27 T cell receptor beta chains presented below share a single source sample, sequenced in a study of control samples from healthy donors and cancer patients. TCRdb's copy holds only in-frame clones and misses some; the assay was immunoSEQ multiplex PCR. Here the sample spans under 130,000 clones, roughly 80% being singletons. Sequenced input: blood. The receptors shown here come from a woman aged 50 to 65 in good health.

This sequence joins TRBV5-4 and TRBJ2-3; no reliable D call. The CDR3 is 13 residues long. V shed 0 bases and J shed 7 bases, with 9 bases lying between them. Germline V gene sequence: CDR1 SGHNT, CDR2 YYREEE (reference sequence). CDR3 in amino acids: CASSLEASHTQYF. The DNA for the CDR3 is TGTGCCAGCAGCTTGGAAGCTTCGCATACGCAGTATTTT.

This chain connects TRBV6-6 to TRBJ2-5; no clear D gene. Deletions cut 0 bases from V and 0 bases from J, with 8 bases between. This CDR3 region has 15 residues. Germline V gene data show CDR1 as MNHNY and CDR2 as SVGAGI (reference sequence). CDR3 nucleotides: TGTGCCAGCAGTTACTCGGAGACACACCAAGAGACCCAGTACTTC. Encoded protein: CASSYSETHQETQYF.

The V call is TRBV5-1, the J call TRBJ2-3; possibly TRBD1 or TRBD2 for D (5 bases each). Trimming shortened V by 5 bases and J by 0 bases, and 16 bases separated the two germline ends. This CDR3 has 16 residues. Germline V gene sequence: CDR1 SGHRS, CDR2 YFSETQ. The CDR3 DNA is TGCGCCAGCAGACCTCAGGGACGAATTAGCACAGATACGCAGTATTTT. Its translation: CASRPQGRISTDTQYF.

The V call is TRBV9, the J call TRBJ2-1, with TRBD2 identical over 11 bases. CDR3 length: 16 residues. Germline lookup yields CDR1 SGDLS and CDR2 YYNGEE. V trimming: 4 bases; J trimming: 3 bases; junction bases outside the gene matches: 6. CDR3 nucleotides: TGTGCCAGCAGCCCCTTAGCGGGGGGGATCTACAATGAGCAGTTCTTC. It encodes CASSPLAGGIYNEQFF.

The CDR3 region is CASSPEGPNTGELFF. The CDR3 nucleotides read TGTGCCAGCTCACCAGAGGGGCCGAACACCGGGGAGCTGTTTTTT. The chain has TRBV18 and TRBJ2-2; either TRBD1 or TRBD2 may fit D (5 bases each). The V end was cut by 2 bases, the J end by 0 bases, with 7 bases between. There are 15 residues in the CDR3. The germline V gene has CDR1 KGHSH and CDR2 LQKENI.

This clone has just one count. The chain couples TRBV6-5 to TRBJ2-1; 7 bases map to TRBD2. Unmatched junction bases numbered 11, after V lost 5 bases and J lost 10 bases. Germline V gene lookup returns CDR1 MNHEY and CDR2 SVGAGI. This CDR3 is built from 14 residues. CDR3 nucleotides: TGTGCCAGCAGTACCGGGACTAACTACGGGGAGCAGTTCTTC. Translated: CASSTGTNYGEQFF.

CDR3 sequence: CASSRGGSNTEAFF. CDR3 in DNA: TGTGCCAGCAGCCGGGGAGGCAGCAACACTGAAGCTTTCTTT. The rearrangement uses TRBV3-1 (or the pseudogene TRBV3-2) and TRBJ1-1, with no clear D. The V and J ends lost 4 bases and 2 bases respectively, with 11 bases between them. The V gene's germline CDR1 is LGHDT and CDR2 YNNKEL (reference sequence). The CDR3 runs to 14 residues.

The V gene is TRBV18, the J gene TRBJ1-1; D is possibly TRBD1 (5 bases). Germline V gives CDR1 KGHSH, CDR2 LQKENI. The CDR3 totals 15 residues. Deletions cut 2 bases from V and 5 bases from J, with 15 bases between. The CDR3 DNA reads TGTGCCAGCTCACCATCGGGCACTTGGGGGACTGAAGCTTTCTTT. Its translation: CASSPSGTWGTEAFF.

The rearrangement links TRBV10-3 to TRBJ2-7, with 8 bases matching TRBD1. V was clipped by 6 bases and J by 1 base; unmatched bases: 5. Germline values: CDR1 ENHRY, CDR2 SYGVKD. The CDR3 length is 14 residues. DNA for the CDR3: TGTGCCATCAGGGACAGGGAAGGGTCCTACGAGCAGTACTTC. Its translation is CAIRDREGSYEQYF.

The gene calls are TRBV5-6 and TRBJ2-7, with D hard to call. The ends were cut back, 2 bases at V and 3 bases at J, with 12 bases in the middle. This CDR3 has 14 residues. The germline V gene has CDR1 SGHDT and CDR2 YYEEEE. The CDR3 DNA is TGTGCCAGCAGCTTAGACGGACGGATCTACGAGCAGTACTTC. This sequence encodes CASSLDGRIYEQYF.

The rearrangement links TRBV18 to TRBJ1-5, with 7 bases fitting TRBD1. V shed 6 bases, J shed 5 bases, and the junction held 13 bases outside the gene matches. This CDR3 comprises 16 residues. Germline V CDR1 and CDR2: KGHSH, LQKENI. The CDR3 loop is CASSPGTARSDQPQHF. CDR3 nucleotides: TGTGCCAGCTCTCCCGGGACAGCACGCTCCGATCAGCCCCAGCATTTT.

The rearrangement links TRBV19 to TRBJ2-3; 11 positions agree with TRBD2. Germline V CDR1 and CDR2: LNHDA, SQIVND (reference sequence). The V and J ends lost 4 bases and 1 base, in that order; junction bases with no gene match: 4. The CDR3 is made up of 16 amino acids. This chain's CDR3 is CASSKLAGVGTDTQYF. CDR3 bases: TGTGCCAGTAGTAAACTAGCGGGGGTTGGCACAGATACGCAGTATTTT. Variable domain in full (rest from reference TRBV19 and TRBJ2-3): DGGITQSPKYLFRKEGQNVTLSCEQNLNHDAMYWYRQDPGQGLRLIYYSQIVNDFQKGDIAEGYSVSREKKESFPLTVTSAQKNPTAFYLCASSKLAGVGTDTQYFGPGTRLTVL.

The V gene is TRBV5-6, the J gene TRBJ1-4, with 9 positions matching TRBD1. Trimming took 4 bases from V and 4 from J; bases not matched to a gene: 8. The CDR3 contains 16 residues. Germline CDR1 is SGHDT and CDR2 is YYEEEE. CDR3 sequence (DNA): TGTGCCAGCAGCAGGAGCGGGACAGGGCGTAATGAAAAACTGTTTTTT. Its translation is CASSRSGTGRNEKLFF.

The chain links TRBV7-8 to TRBJ2-5, with 9 bases identical to TRBD1. Germline-derived CDR1 and CDR2 are SGHVS and FQNEAQ. CDR3 length: 16 amino acids. With 0 bases clipped from V and 0 bases from J, the junction kept 2 bases outside the gene matches. The CDR3 sequence is CASSLAGQGYQETQYF. For the CDR3, the DNA is TGTGCCAGCAGCTTAGCGGGACAGGGATACCAAGAGACCCAGTACTTC.

V usage is TRBV6-5 and J usage is TRBJ1-1; 8 nucleotides agree with TRBD1. Per the germline V gene, CDR1 is MNHEY and CDR2 is SVGAGI. This CDR3 spans 15 amino acids. Germline trimming cut 3 bases from V and 5 bases from J; bases unmatched to any gene: 8. DNA for the CDR3: TGTGCCAGCAGTTATCACTCTACAGGGGGGACTGAAGCTTTCTTT. Protein product: CASSYHSTGGTEAFF.

As to this clone: The junction departs from the called germline gene at one end, perhaps through a read error. The chain couples TRBV7-7 to TRBJ1-4, with 9 bases identical to TRBD1. The CDR3 is 16 residues long. Germline CDR1 reads SSHAT; CDR2 reads FNYEAQ (reference sequence). CDR3 sequence: CASSQTVGQGEEKLFF. In DNA, the CDR3 is TGTGCTAGCAGCCAGACAGTGGGACAGGGAGAAGAAAAACTGTTTTTT.

The genes are TRBV2 and TRBJ1-2; 8 bases match TRBD1. Germline values: CDR1 SNHLY, CDR2 FYNNEI. The CDR3 spans 13 residues. V gave up 10 bases and J gave up 2 bases; unmatched junction bases: 6. The CDR3 coding sequence is TGTGCCAACAGACAGGGGTCGAACTATGGCTACACCTTC. It specifies CANRQGSNYGYTF.

The chain uses TRBV4-3 and TRBJ2-1, with 11 bases lining up with TRBD2. The V and J ends lost 4 bases and 6 bases, in that order; junction bases with no gene match: 5. CDR1 is LGHNA and CDR2 is YSLEER in the germline V gene. The CDR3 extends over 15 amino acids. CDR3: CASSRDSGGANEQFF. The CDR3 region has the DNA TGCGCCAGCAGCCGAGATAGCGGGGGGGCCAATGAGCAGTTCTTC.

This clone was seen a few times. The rearrangement joins TRBV11-2 to TRBJ2-2, with 7 bases matching TRBD1. Germline values: CDR1 SGHAT, CDR2 FQNNGV. This CDR3 region has 16 residues. V was clipped by 5 bases and J by 0 bases; unmatched bases: 6. This chain's CDR3 is CASSARQGANTGELFF. CDR3 bases: TGTGCCAGCAGCGCCCGACAGGGAGCGAACACCGGGGAGCTGTTTTTT.

The V and J genes are TRBV5-4 and TRBJ2-2; TRBD2 matches at 11 bases. The trim removed 4 bases at V and 1 base at J, leaving 3 bases unmatched. Germline V gives CDR1 SGHNT, CDR2 YYREEE (reference sequence). The CDR3 consists of 16 residues. CDR3 coding DNA: TGTGCCAGCAGCGGCGGACTAGCGGGGAACACCGGGGAGCTGTTTTTT. Amino acids: CASSGGLAGNTGELFF.

Of note for this clone: A much larger clone lies a single base off, so this may be a read error. Other DNA sequences in the sample encode the same CDR3. The rearrangement links TRBV5-1 to TRBJ1-5, with a weak D call TRBD1 (6 bases). V lost 2 bases and J 0 bases, leaving 6 bases between the germline ends. This CDR3 is built from 14 residues. Germline CDR1 and CDR2: SGHRS and YFSETQ. The CDR3 protein is CASSLGGSNQPQHF. The CDR3 DNA reads TGCGCCAGCAGCTTAGGGGGTAGCAATCAGCCCCAGCATTTT.

V usage is TRBV9 and J usage is TRBJ2-2, with D hard to call. The CDR3 sequence is 14 residues long. Trimming cost V 0 bases and J 6 bases, with 9 bases left between them. Germline V gene lookup returns CDR1 SGDLS and CDR2 YYNGEE. The CDR3 reads CASSVVYGPGELFF. Here the CDR3 DNA reads TGTGCCAGCAGCGTAGTATATGGGCCCGGGGAGCTGTTTTTT.

The chain links TRBV5-1 to TRBJ2-3; D is undetermined. CDR1 SGHRS and CDR2 YFSETQ come from the germline V gene. V was trimmed by 1 base and J by 0 bases, leaving 9 bases between them. The CDR3 consists of 15 residues. The CDR3 region is CASSLRLSSTDTQYF. CDR3 in DNA: TGCGCCAGCAGCTTGCGACTTTCGAGCACAGATACGCAGTATTTT.

The chain uses TRBV6-6 and TRBJ1-1; the D gene is possibly TRBD1 (6 bases). The CDR3 is 14 residues long. The germline V gene encodes CDR1 MNHNY and CDR2 SVGAGI (reference sequence). V lost 7 bases and J 4 bases, leaving 16 bases between the germline ends. The CDR3 sequence is CASKHEGGLTEAFF. The CDR3 DNA follows: TGTGCCAGCAAACACGAGGGGGGGCTCACTGAAGCTTTCTTT.

The rearrangement uses TRBV10-3 and TRBJ1-1, with 9 bases identical to TRBD1. The germline CDR1 and CDR2 sequences are ENHRY and SYGVKD. The V segment lost 8 bases and the J segment 2 bases; nucleotides outside the gene matches: 6. This CDR3 is 14 amino acids long. CDR3 DNA sequence: TGTGCCATCTGGGACAGGGTAGTCAACACTGAAGCTTTCTTT. Protein: CAIWDRVVNTEAFF.

The chain joins TRBV6-4 to TRBJ2-2; no firm D call. This CDR3 has 15 amino acids. The V end lost 6 bases, the J end lost 0 bases, and 11 bases lay between the germline ends. Germline CDR1 is MRHNA and CDR2 is SNTAGT. The CDR3 region is CASSRYGANTGELFF. CDR3 DNA sequence: TGTGCCAGCAGCCGATACGGTGCGAACACCGGGGAGCTGTTTTTT.

V is TRBV2 and J is TRBJ2-3, with 9 nucleotides matching TRBD2. V dropped 3 bases and J dropped 5; count of bases not matched to a gene: 6. This CDR3 is built from 15 residues. Per germline, CDR1 SNHLY and CDR2 FYNNEI. The CDR3 region is CASSDPGLAVDTQYF. In nucleotides, the CDR3 is TGTGCCAGCAGTGATCCGGGACTAGCAGTAGATACGCAGTATTTT.